The 17 T cell receptor beta chains reported below all come from one sample, sequenced in a study of chemoradiotherapy in HPV16-positive cancers. TCRdb's copy holds only in-frame clones and misses some; the assay was immunoSEQ multiplex PCR. Of about 25,000 clones listed, about 92% are singletons. Material: blood, obtained from a patient who underwent chemoradiotherapy. The receptors come from a human donor with HPV-associated anogenital cancer.

This chain links TRBV2 with TRBJ1-2; D is unclear. The CDR3 is 14 residues long. V was trimmed by 1 base and J by 5 bases, leaving 11 bases between them. Germline CDR1 is SNHLY and CDR2 is FYNNEI. The CDR3 coding sequence is TGTGCCAGCAGTGAAGTCTCAGTGGGTTATGGCTACACCTTC. This translates into CASSEVSVGYGYTF.

The count of this clone is one. The V gene is TRBV6-5, the J gene TRBJ2-2; 8 nucleotides match TRBD1. The germline gives CDR1 MNHEY, CDR2 SVGAGI. The CDR3 covers 14 residues. V dropped 5 bases and J dropped 4; count of bases not matched to a gene: 3. In DNA, the CDR3 is TGTGCCAGCAGTACGGGACAGGTCACCGGGGAGCTGTTTTTT. Its protein is CASSTGQVTGELFF.

The chain recombines TRBV5-6 with TRBJ2-4, with 7 bases lining up with TRBD1. Trimming cost V 4 bases and J 3 bases; bases outside gene matches: 4. The germline V gene has CDR1 SGHDT and CDR2 YYEEEE. CDR3 length: 14 residues. The CDR3 is CASSRQGIKNIQYF. DNA of the CDR3: TGTGCCAGCAGCCGACAGGGTATCAAAAACATTCAGTACTTC.

The chain links TRBV19 to TRBJ2-2; no reliable D call. The CDR3 is 16 residues long. V lost 3 bases and J lost 0, with 11 bases in between. CDR1 is LNHDA and CDR2 is SQIVND in the germline V gene (reference sequence). CDR3 residues: CASSIDPPTNTGELFF. CDR3 in DNA: TGTGCCAGTAGTATTGACCCCCCAACGAACACCGGGGAGCTGTTTTTT. Filled out from reference TRBV19 and TRBJ2-2, the complete variable domain reads DGGITQSPKYLFRKEGQNVTLSCEQNLNHDAMYWYRQDPGQGLRLIYYSQIVNDFQKGDIAEGYSVSREKKESFPLTVTSAQKNPTAFYLCASSIDPPTNTGELFFGEGSRLTVL.

The chain is built from TRBV14 and TRBJ2-7, with D possibly TRBD1 on 6 matching bases. Trimming removed 3 bases at V and 4 bases at J, with 10 bases between. The CDR3 runs 13 residues. The V gene's germline CDR1 is SGHDN and CDR2 FVKESK. CDR3: CASSHQGIYEQYF. CDR3 sequence (DNA): TGTGCCAGCAGCCATCAGGGGATTTACGAGCAGTACTTC.

V is TRBV30 and J is TRBJ1-1, with D uncertain. The CDR3 is 13 residues long. CDR1 and CDR2 from the germline V gene are GTSNPN and SVGIG (reference sequence). Between the trimmed V and J ends, which lost 3 bases and 4 bases, there was a span of 12 bases. The CDR3 protein is CAWRSDSGTEAFF. The CDR3 DNA follows: TGTGCCTGGAGGAGCGATTCGGGCACTGAAGCTTTCTTT.

V gene TRBV28 combines with J gene TRBJ1-2, with 7 bases identical to TRBD1. CDR3 size: 15 residues. From germline, CDR1 is MDHEN and CDR2 SYDVKM. With V trimmed by 3 bases and J by 4 bases, 8 bases remained unmatched. CDR3 sequence (DNA): TGTGCCAGCAGTTTTGATTTAGGGGGCTTCTATGGCTACACCTTC. Translation gives CASSFDLGGFYGYTF.

V gene TRBV2 combines with J gene TRBJ2-3, with 9 positions matching TRBD2. After removal of 6 bases from V and 4 bases from J, the junction contained 5 bases not matched to a gene. The CDR3 is made up of 14 amino acids. Per the germline V gene, CDR1 is SNHLY and CDR2 is FYNNEI. For the CDR3, the DNA is TGTGCCAGCAGGAGACTAGCGGTGGCAGATACGCAGTATTTT. Translating gives CASRRLAVADTQYF.

This chain links TRBV27 with TRBJ1-6, with D hard to call. The CDR3 extends over 17 amino acids. The germline CDR1 and CDR2 sequences are MNHEY and SMNVEV (reference sequence). The V end was cut by 2 bases, the J end by 7 bases, with 18 bases between. The CDR3 sequence: CASSLRGNYPGNSPLHF. The CDR3 DNA reads TGTGCCAGCAGTTTAAGAGGCAACTACCCTGGAAATTCACCCCTCCACTTT.

The chain is built from TRBV19 and TRBJ1-5; 7 positions agree with TRBD1. Losses at the gene ends were 2 bases for V and 4 bases for J; bases not matched to a gene: 11. Germline loops: CDR1 LNHDA, CDR2 SQIVND (reference sequence). The CDR3 loop spans 17 amino acids. The CDR3: CASSIRQGGGGNQPQHF. The DNA for the CDR3 is TGTGCCAGTAGTATAAGACAGGGTGGAGGAGGAAATCAGCCCCAGCATTTT.

The chain uses TRBV6-5 and TRBJ2-5; possible D gene TRBD2, 5 bases. CDR3 size: 15 residues. Germline lookup yields CDR1 MNHEY and CDR2 SVGAGI. V was pared by 6 bases and J by 5 bases, with 19 bases between. CDR3 protein: CASSPEGAALETQYF. Written as DNA, the CDR3 is TGTGCCAGCAGCCCTGAGGGCGCAGCTCTTGAGACCCAGTACTTC.

This chain connects TRBV28 to TRBJ1-5; 7 positions match TRBD1. CDR1 and CDR2 (germline): MDHEN, SYDVKM. The CDR3 sequence is 16 residues long. The trim removed 8 bases at V and 0 bases at J, leaving 10 bases unmatched. CDR3 coding DNA: TGTGCCAGCTTTTCTGGGACAGCTTATAGCAATCAGCCCCAGCATTTT. It yields the protein CASFSGTAYSNQPQHF.

The V call is TRBV5-4, the J call TRBJ1-2, with D unclear. CDR3 length equals 14 residues. The V end lost 1 base, the J end lost 0 bases, and 7 bases lay between the germline ends. CDR1 is SGHNT, CDR2 YYREEE, per germline (reference sequence). CDR3 sequence: CASSLFFANYGYTF. CDR3 coding DNA: TGTGCCAGCAGCTTGTTCTTTGCTAACTATGGCTACACCTTC.

CDR3 amino acids: CASQRQGSHNSPLHF. The CDR3 DNA reads TGTGCCAGTCAAAGGCAGGGTTCCCATAATTCACCCCTCCACTTT. The chain has TRBV28 and TRBJ1-6; tentative D call: TRBD1 (5 bases). This CDR3 comprises 15 residues. The germline CDR1 and CDR2 sequences are MDHEN and SYDVKM. Trimming cost V 9 bases and J 5 bases, with 17 bases left between them.

The gene calls are TRBV5-4 and TRBJ2-5; the match to TRBD2 covers 7 bases. The CDR3 covers 13 residues. Germline V lookup: CDR1 SGHNT, CDR2 YYREEE (reference sequence). The trim removed 2 bases at V and 7 bases at J, leaving 5 bases unmatched. Here the CDR3 reads CASSFSGEGTQYF. The DNA of the CDR3 is TGTGCCAGCAGCTTCAGCGGGGAAGGGACCCAGTACTTC.

The chain joins TRBV29-1 to TRBJ2-7; 11 positions agree with TRBD2. Germline V gives CDR1 SQVTM, CDR2 ANQGSEA. The CDR3 has 16 residues. The trim removed 1 base at V and 3 bases at J, leaving 8 bases unmatched. CDR3 nucleotides: TGCAGCGTTGAAGTGCTAGCGGGAGGTGGTGACTACGAGCAGTACTTC. It is translated as CSVEVLAGGGDYEQYF.

The V call is TRBV18, the J call TRBJ2-2; D gene unclear. Germline loops: CDR1 KGHSH, CDR2 LQKENI. The CDR3 covers 14 residues. V dropped 5 bases and J dropped 5 bases, with 12 bases sitting between them. In DNA form, the CDR3 reads TGTGCCAGCTCAGCCTTACAGAGGACCGGGGAGCTGTTTTTT. Its protein is CASSALQRTGELFF.